Below are 13 T cell receptor beta chains sequenced from a single sample in a study of blood T cells in healthy people across ages. The second PCR ran roughly 6 to 11 cycles with a sample-barcoded 5' primer and J-beta primers. TCRdb processed the 5' RACE reads anew with MiXCR; each CDR3 protein has one entry. The data show hundreds of thousands of distinct CDR3 sequences, roughly 60% seen once. The sample was blood. The receptors shown here come from a man younger than 45 in good health.

V and J are TRBV5-1 and TRBJ2-3; D gene uncertain. The CDR3 extends over 17 amino acids. Germline assignment: CDR1 SGHRS and CDR2 YFSETQ. V lost 2 bases to trimming and J lost 0 bases, with 16 bases between them. The CDR3 loop reads CASSFRRALSSTDTQYF. The CDR3 DNA reads as TGCGCCAGCAGCTTTCGTCGGGCTCTTTCTAGCACAGATACGCAGTATTTT.

This clonotype was observed a handful of times. V usage is TRBV10-3 and J usage is TRBJ2-7; D remains ambiguous. Germline assignment: CDR1 ENHRY and CDR2 SYGVKD. V was cut by 5 bases and J by 2 bases, with 16 bases left in between. The CDR3 consists of 15 residues. The CDR3 DNA reads TGTGCCATCAGTAAGCTATCGTCGTTAACCTACGAGCAGTACTTC. As protein: CAISKLSSLTYEQYF.

The chain is built from TRBV7-9 and TRBJ2-7, with D maybe TRBD1 (7 bases). This CDR3 spans 13 amino acids. V gave up 5 bases and J gave up 6 bases, with 14 bases separating them. Germline CDR1 reads SEHNR; CDR2 reads FQNEAQ (reference sequence). The CDR3 sequence is CASSTRQGGEQYF. DNA for the CDR3: TGTGCCAGCAGCACCAGACAGGGAGGCGAGCAGTACTTC.

The CDR3 sequence: CASSSTGYGRLLTDTQYF. CDR3 DNA sequence: TGTGCCAGCAGCTCGACGGGCTACGGACGATTACTCACAGATACGCAGTATTTT. The genes are TRBV7-2 and TRBJ2-3; D unresolved. There are 18 residues in the CDR3. Germline V gene lookup returns CDR1 SGHTA and CDR2 FQGNSA. Deletions cut 4 bases from V and 2 bases from J, with 22 bases between.

This clonotype has just a few counts. This chain links TRBV20-1 with TRBJ2-7; 10 bases align to TRBD2. The CDR3 sequence is 13 residues long. The germline gives CDR1 DFQATT, CDR2 SNEGSKA (reference sequence). The CDR3 DNA is TGCAGCACTGCATGGGCTAGCGGGAGCGAGCAGTACTTC. It is translated as CSTAWASGSEQYF.

V is TRBV9 and J is TRBJ1-4; 7 positions match TRBD1. There are 15 residues in the CDR3. CDR1 SGDLS and CDR2 YYNGEE come from the germline V gene. J lost 4 bases, V lost 4 bases, and 7 bases had no gene match. The CDR3 coding sequence is TGTGCCAGCAGCACCCAGACAGGGAATAATGAAAAACTGTTTTTT. Translating it yields CASSTQTGNNEKLFF.

The CDR3 coding sequence is TGTGCCAGCAGGGGACAGGAAAACTATGGCTACACCTTC. It translates to CASRGQENYGYTF. V and J are TRBV12-3 or TRBV12-4 and TRBJ1-2; 8 bases agree with TRBD1. This CDR3 has 13 residues. V lost 6 bases and J lost 2; bases outside the gene matches: 2.

The gene calls are TRBV6-2 or TRBV6-3 and TRBJ1-1; the D is unclear. V lost 7 bases and J 4 bases, leaving 19 bases between the germline ends. The germline gives CDR1 MNHEY, CDR2 SVGEGT. The CDR3 spans 15 residues. CDR3 sequence: CASTLAPEVFTEAFF. The CDR3, as DNA: TGTGCCAGCACCCTAGCGCCAGAAGTTTTCACTGAAGCTTTCTTT.

The V call is TRBV29-1, the J call TRBJ1-4; no definite D call. The CDR3 covers 13 residues. Germline V gene lookup returns CDR1 SQVTM and CDR2 ANQGSEA. V gave up 4 bases and J gave up 8 bases, with 14 bases separating them. Here the CDR3 DNA reads TGCAGCGTTGCCTTAGGGAGCCGGGAAAAACTGTTTTTT. Translation gives CSVALGSREKLFF.

This chain joins TRBV20-1 and TRBJ2-5, with 8 bases that match TRBD2. The CDR3 is made up of 15 amino acids. Looked up from germline, CDR1 is DFQATT and CDR2 is SNEGSKA (reference sequence). Germline trimming cut 0 bases from V and 5 bases from J; bases unmatched to any gene: 8. The CDR3 nucleotides read TGCAGTGCTAGAGACCCAACTAGCGGAGACGAGACCCAGTACTTC. It yields the protein CSARDPTSGDETQYF.

The rearrangement links TRBV6-1 to TRBJ1-6; D not resolved. This CDR3 is built from 14 residues. Trimming cost V 2 bases and J 10 bases, with 12 bases left between them. CDR1 is MNHNS and CDR2 is SASEGT in the germline V gene. The CDR3 DNA follows: TGTGCCAGCAGTGAATCACCCAATTCGTCACCCCTCCACTTT. Protein sequence: CASSESPNSSPLHF.

CDR3 sequence reads: CASSARGADTQYF. DNA for the CDR3: TGTGCCAGCAGTGCCCGGGGTGCAGATACGCAGTATTTT. The chain links TRBV12-3 or TRBV12-4 to TRBJ2-3; D perhaps matches TRBD2 (5 bases). This CDR3 contains 13 residues. Trimming cost V 5 bases and J 4 bases, with 10 bases left between them.

Concerning this clonotype: This may be a read error, as it is one base from a much larger clone. The rearrangement links TRBV10-3 to TRBJ1-6; the D is unclear. Trimming removed 8 bases at V and 11 bases at J, with 19 bases between. The germline gives CDR1 ENHRY, CDR2 SYGVKD. This CDR3 has 14 amino acids. The CDR3 sequence is CAIRSQVDNPPLHF. Here the CDR3 DNA reads TGTGCCATCCGTAGTCAGGTCGACAATCCACCCCTCCACTTT.